This T cell receptor (beta chain) emerged from a study of T cells in Graves' hyperthyroidism and ophthalmopathy. Whole-study results and caveats: The blood repertoire included most of the expanded thyroid clonotypes above 0.001.

Germline loops: CDR1 GTSNPN, CDR2 SVGIG (reference sequence). Losses at the gene ends were 0 bases for V and 3 bases for J; bases not matched to a gene: 10. This CDR3 comprises 18 residues. It was RNA transcripts that yielded the amplified TCR beta CDR3 regions. The primer set for the first-round RT-PCR of the TCR CDR3 was HTBI. TCRdb ran MiXCR on the multiplex PCR reads and lists one entry per CDR3 protein. The sample shows under 250,000 distinct CDR3 sequences, less than 20% of them seen only once. Clinical symptoms, serum thyroxine and TRAb, thyroid ultrasound and orbital computed tomography were used for the diagnoses. As regards this clonotype: The antigen remains undetermined.

V usage is TRBV30 and J usage is TRBJ2-4; 11 nucleotides line up with TRBD2. The sequence was collected from a woman in her fifties or sixties with Graves' hyperthyroidism. The sample comprised blood. DNA of the CDR3: TGTGCCTGGAGTGTATCCCGCCTAGCGGGAGGTCTCAAAAACATTCAGTACTTC. Translating gives CAWSVSRLAGGLKNIQYF. Drawing the rest from reference TRBV30 and TRBJ2-4, the complete variable domain is SQTIHQWPATLVQPVGSPLSLECTVEGTSNPNLYWYRQAAGRGLQLLFYSVGIGQISSEVPQNLSASRPQDRQFILSSKKLLLSDSGFYLCAWSVSRLAGGLKNIQYFGAGTRLSVL.